The 20 T cell receptor beta chains below were found in one sample sequenced in a study of T-cell memory formation after mild COVID-19 (dated by TCRdb to the early 2020s). Library preparation used 5' RACE. TCRdb lists the instrument as Illumina NovaSeq 6000. TCRdb reprocessed the public reads (quality trimming at Q25 with fastp, clone calling with MiXCR) and kept in-frame beta chains. Rows matching on CDR3 protein sequence are summarized as one entry with the most common DNA and genes. This sample is represented by hundreds of thousands of distinct CDR3 sequences; about 20% of them were singletons. The top ten clonotypes cover roughly 9.1% of the sample. The sequencing sample was made of PBMCs or a T cell subset sorted from them (not recorded which). These receptors all stem from an adult woman who had mild COVID-19 (a few samples of this study predate the infection). The sample titles of this study are shuffled in the database, so cell type and time point are left out; the donor was told from shared clones.

DNA of the CDR3: TGTGCCACCAGCGGGACTAACGAGGACGAGCAGTACTTC. Residues: CATSGTNEDEQYF. This chain joins TRBV15 and TRBJ2-7; TRBD2 matches at 7 bases. The length of the CDR3 is 13 residues. V lost 5 bases, J lost 5 bases, and 6 bases stayed unmatched. The germline CDR1 and CDR2 sequences are LNHNV and YYDKDF (reference sequence).

This clonotype was detected ten times or more. This chain links TRBV7-9 with TRBJ2-5; unclear D gene. V was clipped by 2 bases and J by 1 base, with 14 bases between them. This CDR3 has 16 amino acids. Germline V lookup: CDR1 SEHNR, CDR2 FQNEAQ (reference sequence). The DNA for the CDR3 is TGTGCCAGCAGCTTACCCTTCGGTCTCGGCCAAGAGACCCAGTACTTC. Translation gives CASSLPFGLGQETQYF. The whole variable domain, remainder taken from reference TRBV7-9 and TRBJ2-5, is DTGVSQNPRHKITKRGQNVTFRCDPISEHNRLYWYRQTLGQGPEFLTYFQNEAQLEKSRLLSDRFSAERPKGSFSTLEIQRTEQGDSAMYLCASSLPFGLGQETQYFGPGTRLLVL.

About this clonotype itself: An end of the junction does not agree with germline; a read error may underlie this. The chain employs TRBV30 and TRBJ2-7; D is possibly TRBD2 (6 bases). The germline gives CDR1 GTSNPN, CDR2 SVGIG (reference sequence). This CDR3 region has 12 residues. CDR3 DNA sequence: TGTGCCTGGAGTGTATACCATGGGGACTCGAACTTC. Amino acids: CAWSVYHGDSNF.

This clonotype came up once. The chain couples TRBV5-1 to TRBJ1-1, with D unresolved. The germline gives CDR1 SGHRS, CDR2 YFSETQ. The CDR3 contains 12 residues. V lost 5 bases and J 1 base, leaving 6 bases between the germline ends. The CDR3 region has the DNA TGCGCCAGCAGAGTTGCGAACACTGAAGCTTTCTTT. Its translation is CASRVANTEAFF.

The V and J genes are TRBV19 and TRBJ2-7; D tentatively fits TRBD1 or TRBD2 (5 bases each). The CDR3 is made up of 16 amino acids. Germline V gene data show CDR1 as LNHDA and CDR2 as SQIVND (reference sequence). The V end was cut by 4 bases, the J end by 1 base, with 17 bases between. The CDR3 DNA is TGTGCCAGTAGTAAATCACTGGGATGGGGGTCCTACGAGCAGTACTTC. This encodes CASSKSLGWGSYEQYF.

The chain links TRBV5-1 to TRBJ1-5; 7 bases line up with TRBD1. CDR3 length equals 14 residues. Germline V lookup: CDR1 SGHRS, CDR2 YFSETQ. The J segment lost 11 bases and the V segment lost 6 bases, leaving 14 bases of the junction unmatched. In DNA form, the CDR3 reads TGCGCCAGCAAGTGGGACAGTCTCTCGCTAGCCCAGCATTTT. As protein: CASKWDSLSLAQHF.

This rearrangement joins TRBV7-6 to TRBJ2-1; the match to TRBD2 covers 7 bases. The V gene's germline CDR1 is SGHVS and CDR2 FNYEAQ. V lost 2 bases to trimming and J lost 5 bases; unmatched junction nucleotides: 6. This CDR3 region has 15 residues. CDR3 bases: TGTGCCAGCAGCTTATTCGGGGGGACTCACAATGAGCAGTTCTTC. The encoded protein is CASSLFGGTHNEQFF.

This clonotype has at least ten counts. The chain employs TRBV7-2 and TRBJ2-7, with TRBD2 as a possible D gene (6 bases). Trimming pared 1 base from V and 6 bases from J, leaving 7 bases between. The CDR3 runs to 12 residues. Germline CDR1 reads SGHTA; CDR2 reads FQGNSA. The CDR3 DNA reads TGTGCCAGCAGCTTAGGGAGGGTCGAGCAGTACTTC. Amino acid sequence: CASSLGRVEQYF.

This chain uses TRBV6-1 with TRBJ1-1; D is unresolved. This CDR3 comprises 15 residues. CDR1 and CDR2 from the germline V gene are MNHNS and SASEGT. V lost 2 bases to trimming and J lost 1 base, with 11 bases between them. The CDR3: CASSENPWGNTEAFF. The CDR3 DNA follows: TGTGCCAGCAGTGAAAATCCGTGGGGGAACACTGAAGCTTTCTTT.

The chain recombines TRBV12-3 or TRBV12-4 with TRBJ2-3; possibly TRBD1 or TRBD2 for D (5 bases each). V gave up 5 bases and J gave up 5 bases, with 17 bases separating them. The CDR3 length is 15 residues. In nucleotides, the CDR3 is TGTGCCAGCAGTCACCGCAGTGGGGGTGGAGATACGCAGTATTTT. Translating it yields CASSHRSGGGDTQYF.

The chain combines TRBV6-5 with TRBJ2-5; the D is unclear. The CDR3 has 15 amino acids. The V end lost 0 bases, the J end lost 7 bases, and 15 bases lay between the germline ends. Germline values: CDR1 MNHEY, CDR2 SVGAGI. DNA for the CDR3: TGTGCCAGCAGTTACTCTCGATTTGTTCTTGGGACCCAGTACTTC. It is translated as CASSYSRFVLGTQYF.

This chain's CDR3 is CASSSQGSSSYNEQFF. The CDR3, as DNA: TGTGCCAGCAGCTCCCAGGGATCAAGCTCCTACAATGAGCAGTTCTTC. The chain has TRBV11-3 and TRBJ2-1; the D gene is possibly TRBD1 (5 bases). The CDR3 length is 16 residues. The germline gives CDR1 SGHNT, CDR2 YENEEA. V was shortened by 4 bases and J by 0 bases, with 13 bases between the two germline ends. The variable domain in full, completed from reference TRBV11-3 and TRBJ2-1, reads EAGVVQSPRYKIIEKKQPVAFWCNPISGHNTLYWYLQNLGQGPELLIRYENEEAVDDSQLPKDRFSAERLKGVDSTLKIQPAELGDSAVYLCASSSQGSSSYNEQFFGPGTRLTVL.

V gene TRBV30 combines with J gene TRBJ2-1; unclear D gene. This CDR3 is 11 amino acids long. V dropped 7 bases and J dropped 0 bases, with 4 bases sitting between them. Per the germline V gene, CDR1 is GTSNPN and CDR2 is SVGIG (reference sequence). The CDR3 DNA is TGTGCCTTAAGCTCCTACAATGAGCAGTTCTTC. Protein product: CALSSYNEQFF. The whole variable domain, remainder taken from reference TRBV30 and TRBJ2-1, is SQTIHQWPATLVQPVGSPLSLECTVEGTSNPNLYWYRQAAGRGLQLLFYSVGIGQISSEVPQNLSASRPQDRQFILSSKKLLLSDSGFYLCALSSYNEQFFGPGTRLTVL.

This clonotype was counted a few times. The chain couples TRBV19 to TRBJ1-1; weak D call: TRBD1 (5 bases). CDR3 length equals 14 residues. Germline loops: CDR1 LNHDA, CDR2 SQIVND (reference sequence). Trimming took 5 bases from V and 2 from J, leaving 12 bases between them. DNA of the CDR3: TGTGCCAGTAGTCGCGGACACCTTAACACTGAAGCTTTCTTT. Protein sequence: CASSRGHLNTEAFF.

This clonotype was seen more than once but under ten times. This chain links TRBV6-5 with TRBJ2-6; the D gene is possibly TRBD2 (7 bases). The CDR3 contains 15 residues. With 1 base removed from V and 8 bases from J, the gap between germline ends came to 12 bases. Germline assignment: CDR1 MNHEY and CDR2 SVGAGI. In DNA form, the CDR3 reads TGTGCCAGCAGTTACTGGGAGGGGGTAACCAACGTCCTGACTTTC. It translates to CASSYWEGVTNVLTF.

This chain connects TRBV11-3 to TRBJ2-7; 8 bases fit TRBD1. CDR1 SGHNT and CDR2 YENEEA come from the germline V gene. CDR3 size: 15 residues. The trim removed 0 bases at V and 2 bases at J, leaving 3 bases unmatched. The CDR3 sequence is CASSLERDRTYEQYF. CDR3 nucleotides: TGTGCCAGCAGCTTAGAGCGGGACAGGACCTACGAGCAGTACTTC.

This clonotype was counted only a few times. The chain links TRBV12-3 or TRBV12-4 to TRBJ2-1, with D perhaps TRBD1 or TRBD2 (5 bases each). V was trimmed by 5 bases and J by 8 bases, leaving 13 bases between them. The CDR3 spans 13 residues. Written as DNA, the CDR3 is TGTGCCAGCAGTCCCCCCGGGGACCATGAGCAGTTCTTC. It translates to CASSPPGDHEQFF.

This clonotype has at least ten counts. This chain joins TRBV24-1 and TRBJ2-1; TRBD2 agrees at 11 bases. Germline V gene data show CDR1 as KGHDR and CDR2 as SFDVKD. V shed 3 bases and J 4 bases; nucleotides not matched to a gene: 4. The CDR3 loop spans 16 amino acids. The CDR3 sequence is CATSDLTSGRYNEQFF. CDR3 DNA: TGTGCCACCAGTGATCTTACTAGCGGGAGATACAATGAGCAGTTCTTC.

V gene TRBV7-2 combines with J gene TRBJ2-7, with 8 bases that match TRBD2. CDR1 is SGHTA and CDR2 is FQGNSA in the germline V gene. CDR3 length: 14 amino acids. V shed 2 bases and J 3 bases; nucleotides not matched to a gene: 3. CDR3 DNA: TGTGCCAGCAGCTTAACAGCGGGAGTCTACGAGCAGTACTTC. It codes for CASSLTAGVYEQYF.

The genes are TRBV9 and TRBJ2-2; 9 bases are a match to TRBD2. The length of the CDR3 is 16 residues. CDR1 and CDR2 from the germline V gene are SGDLS and YYNGEE. V lost 3 bases to trimming and J lost 3 bases; unmatched junction nucleotides: 6. The CDR3 DNA is TGTGCCAGCAGCGCGATGCGACTAGCGGACACCGGGGAGCTGTTTTTT. Translation: CASSAMRLADTGELFF.